The 28 T cell receptor beta chains given below trace back to one sample, sequenced in a study of Ad26.COV2.S vaccination and SARS-CoV-2 variants. Libraries were prepared by immunoSEQ multiplex PCR; TCRdb keeps only in-frame clonotypes and omits some of them. The sample lists 350,000 to 600,000 clones, roughly nine tenths seen once, with more than 1.5% in the top ten. Sample treatment: over 15 received Ad26.COV2.S at low or high dose, single or two shots; about five received placebo; per-sample allocation not given. Collection of samples fell on day 63 after the first vaccine or placebo injection. Material: peripheral blood, obtained in a trial of Ad26.COV2.S vaccine versus placebo. The receptors were gathered from a person between 18 and 65 years old who received the Ad26.COV2.S COVID-19 vaccine or a placebo.

The V gene is TRBV13, the J gene TRBJ2-7; 10 nucleotides align to TRBD1. The CDR3 is 16 residues long. J lost 3 bases, V lost 5 bases, and 10 bases had no gene match. The germline V gene has CDR1 PRHDT and CDR2 FYEKMQ (reference sequence). Written as DNA, the CDR3 is TGTGCCAGCAGCCCCGGACAGGGGGGTTCCCTCTACGAGCAGTACTTC. Translating gives CASSPGQGGSLYEQYF.

The genes are TRBV27 and TRBJ1-2; D not certain. Germline V gene sequence: CDR1 MNHEY, CDR2 SMNVEV (reference sequence). V lost 4 bases and J lost 5, with 11 bases in between. The CDR3 spans 13 residues. The CDR3 loop reads CASSSIRHYGYTF. In DNA, the CDR3 is TGTGCCAGCAGTTCCATTCGCCATTATGGCTACACCTTC.

Only one count was recorded for this clone. Sequence at one end of the junction differs from germline and may be a read error. V is TRBV24-1 and J is TRBJ2-1; 9 bases match TRBD2. Per the germline V gene, CDR1 is KGHDR and CDR2 is SFDVKD. CDR3 length: 16 residues. CDR3 residues: CATSGAGGHSSNEQFF. CDR3 sequence (DNA): TGTGCCACCAGTGGGGCGGGAGGGCATTCCTCCAATGAGCAGTTCTTC.

The genes are TRBV5-8 and TRBJ2-7; tentatively, D is TRBD1 (5 bases). Trimming left V 4 bases short and J 9 bases short, with 17 bases between. Germline V lookup: CDR1 SGHTS, CDR2 YDEGEE. The CDR3 runs 13 residues. CDR3 sequence: CASSRGTGLGQYF. The CDR3 DNA reads as TGTGCCAGCAGCCGCGGAACAGGCCTAGGGCAGTACTTC.

V usage is TRBV28 and J usage is TRBJ1-1; D is unclear. V lost 5 bases and J 3 bases, leaving 7 bases between the germline ends. CDR3 length: 12 amino acids. Per germline, CDR1 MDHEN and CDR2 SYDVKM. The CDR3 DNA reads TGTGCCAGCAGTGGAGAATACACTGAAGCTTTCTTT. Translating gives CASSGEYTEAFF. The full variable domain, in which reference TRBV28 and TRBJ1-1 provide the parts outside the CDR3, is DVKVTQSSRYLVKRTGEKVFLECVQDMDHENMFWYRQDPGLGLRLIYFSYDVKMKEKGDIPEGYSVSREKKERFSLILESASTNQTSMYLCASSGEYTEAFFGQGTRLTVV.

CDR3 loop: CASSVASTAGTGELFF. DNA for the CDR3: TGTGCCAGCAGCGTAGCTTCTACAGCGGGCACCGGGGAGCTGTTTTTT. The chain is built from TRBV9 and TRBJ2-2, with D maybe TRBD2 (6 bases). V was trimmed by 0 bases and J by 4 bases, leaving 13 bases between them. Germline V lookup: CDR1 SGDLS, CDR2 YYNGEE. This CDR3 has 16 amino acids.

The V gene is TRBV7-2, the J gene TRBJ2-5, with TRBD1 matching 8 bases. The CDR3 is 14 residues long. Germline values: CDR1 SGHTA, CDR2 FQGNSA. V shed 4 bases and J 5 bases; nucleotides not matched to a gene: 6. The CDR3 reads CASSWQGAWETQYF. The CDR3, as DNA: TGTGCCAGCAGCTGGCAGGGGGCTTGGGAGACCCAGTACTTC.

This chain uses TRBV7-9 with TRBJ2-7; D is tentatively TRBD1 or TRBD2 (5 bases each). V lost 6 bases and J lost 6, with 18 bases in between. The germline V gene encodes CDR1 SEHNR and CDR2 FQNEAQ (reference sequence). The CDR3 spans 14 residues. CDR3 region: CASSRSGTALEQYF. The CDR3 region has the DNA TGTGCCAGCAGTCGATCCGGGACGGCTCTCGAGCAGTACTTC.

The V and J genes are TRBV7-6 and TRBJ1-1; no definite D call. V lost 0 bases and J lost 1, with 6 bases in between. The CDR3 runs 14 residues. The germline CDR1 and CDR2 sequences are SGHVS and FNYEAQ. The CDR3 DNA reads as TGTGCCAGCAGCTTAGCGGCACAGAACACTGAAGCTTTCTTT. This gives the protein CASSLAAQNTEAFF. Complete variable domain (other parts from reference TRBV7-6 and TRBJ1-1): GAGVSQSPRYKVTKRGQDVALRCDPISGHVSLYWYRQALGQGPEFLTYFNYEAQQDKSGLPNDRFSAERPEGSISTLTIQRTEQRDSAMYRCASSLAAQNTEAFFGQGTRLTVV.

V gene TRBV6-2 or TRBV6-3 combines with J gene TRBJ2-7, with D tentatively TRBD2 (6 bases). This CDR3 region has 12 residues. From germline, CDR1 is MNHEY and CDR2 SVGEGT. Trimming stripped 3 bases from V and 6 bases from J, with 9 bases between. Here the CDR3 DNA reads TGTGCCAGCAGTTATTACGGGGGCGAGCAGTACTTC. Amino acids: CASSYYGGEQYF.

This chain connects TRBV7-8 to TRBJ2-7; D is unresolved. V was trimmed by 4 bases and J by 3 bases, leaving 7 bases between them. Germline CDR1 reads SGHVS; CDR2 reads FQNEAQ. This CDR3 region has 12 residues. CDR3 residues: CASSSGNYEQYF. The CDR3 coding sequence is TGTGCCAGCAGCTCTGGGAACTACGAGCAGTACTTC.

The CDR3 DNA reads TGTGCCAGTAGGCGACAGGGGAGCAATCAGCCCCAGCATTTT. It is translated as CASRRQGSNQPQHF. The rearrangement joins TRBV19 to TRBJ1-5; 8 nucleotides align to TRBD1. V was clipped by 6 bases and J by 1 base; unmatched bases: 2. Per germline, CDR1 LNHDA and CDR2 SQIVND (reference sequence). This CDR3 is built from 14 residues.

This clone was seen just once. The V and J genes are TRBV18 and TRBJ2-7, with 8 positions matching TRBD1. The V and J ends lost 5 bases and 3 bases, in that order; junction bases with no gene match: 3. Per the germline V gene, CDR1 is KGHSH and CDR2 is LQKENI. CDR3 length equals 13 residues. The CDR3 nucleotides read TGTGCCAGCTCAAATGGACAGGGCTACGAGCAGTACTTC. Its translation: CASSNGQGYEQYF. The full variable domain, with the rest looked up from reference TRBV18 and TRBJ2-7, is NAGVMQNPRHLVRRRGQEARLRCSPMKGHSHVYWYRQLPEEGLKFMVYLQKENIIDESGMPKERFSAEFPKEGPSILRIQQVVRGDSAAYFCASSNGQGYEQYFGPGTRLTVT.

In DNA form, the CDR3 reads TGCAGCCAACGACTGGTAGCGGGAGTTCCAGATACGCAGTATTTT. Residues: CSQRLVAGVPDTQYF. The chain joins TRBV29-1 to TRBJ2-3, with TRBD2 matching over 9 bases. This CDR3 region has 15 residues. The junction had 13 bases not matched to a gene; V was cut back by 8 bases and J by 4 bases. The germline gives CDR1 SQVTM, CDR2 ANQGSEA.

This chain connects TRBV28 to TRBJ1-5, with 10 bases identical to TRBD1. The CDR3 consists of 15 residues. In germline, CDR1 is MDHEN, CDR2 SYDVKM. With V trimmed by 4 bases and J by 6 bases, 6 bases remained unmatched. The CDR3 region is CASSSGDRGVQPQHF. The CDR3, as DNA: TGTGCCAGCAGTTCGGGGGACAGGGGCGTTCAGCCCCAGCATTTT.

The rearrangement uses TRBV7-3 and TRBJ2-5, with D unclear. Germline V gene data show CDR1 as SGHTA and CDR2 as FQGTGA. V shed 0 bases and J shed 1 base, with 9 bases lying between them. The CDR3 spans 15 residues. The CDR3 sequence: CASSLTRQSQETQYF. The DNA of the CDR3 is TGTGCCAGCAGCTTAACGCGTCAGAGCCAAGAGACCCAGTACTTC.

The DNA for the CDR3 is TGTGCCAGCAGTTCGACGATATCCCTACGACTAGCGGGAGGTCTAAGTGAGCAGTTCTTC. Translating it yields CASSSTISLRLAGGLSEQFF. The V call is TRBV27, the J call TRBJ2-1; 13 bases agree with TRBD2. From germline, CDR1 is MNHEY and CDR2 SMNVEV (reference sequence). V lost 4 bases to trimming and J lost 9 bases; unmatched junction nucleotides: 21. The CDR3 sequence is 20 residues long.

The chain employs TRBV5-1 and TRBJ1-2; D may be TRBD1 (5 bases). The V gene lost 0 bases and the J gene lost 6 bases, with 9 bases spanning the gap. The length of the CDR3 is 13 residues. CDR1 and CDR2 from the germline V gene are SGHRS and YFSETQ. CDR3 amino acids: CASSLAGTDGYTF. As DNA, the CDR3 is TGCGCCAGCAGCTTGGCCGGGACGGATGGCTACACCTTC.

The chain carries TRBV7-9 and TRBJ1-3, with D hard to call. CDR3 length equals 14 residues. CDR1 is SEHNR, CDR2 FQNEAQ, per germline (reference sequence). V lost 4 bases and J lost 1, with 8 bases in between. The CDR3: CASSSDISGNTIYF. CDR3 DNA sequence: TGTGCCAGCAGCTCAGACATTTCTGGAAACACCATATATTTT.

The chain has TRBV24-1 and TRBJ2-3, with a tentative D call TRBD1 (6 bases). This CDR3 comprises 16 residues. V was clipped by 4 bases and J by 2 bases, with 15 bases between them. CDR1 KGHDR and CDR2 SFDVKD come from the germline V gene. CDR3 coding DNA: TGTGCCACCAGTGACCCAATCGGACAGTTCACAGATACGCAGTATTTT. Its protein is CATSDPIGQFTDTQYF.

The V call is TRBV7-2, the J call TRBJ1-5; 7 bases align to TRBD1. J lost 6 bases, V lost 1 base, and 6 bases had no gene match. The CDR3 has 15 residues. Germline CDR1 reads SGHTA; CDR2 reads FQGNSA. CDR3 in amino acids: CASSLGEGASQPQHF. Written as DNA, the CDR3 is TGTGCCAGCAGCTTAGGCGAGGGGGCCAGTCAGCCCCAGCATTTT.

In its sample, this clone was seen once. This chain joins TRBV5-4 and TRBJ1-1, with 8 bases that match TRBD1. CDR1 is SGHNT and CDR2 is YYREEE in the germline V gene (reference sequence). The CDR3 has 13 amino acids. With 6 bases clipped from V and 6 bases from J, the junction kept 7 bases outside the gene matches. The chain's CDR3 is CASKLDRGAEAFF. In nucleotides, the CDR3 is TGTGCCAGCAAATTAGACAGGGGCGCTGAAGCTTTCTTT.

The genes are TRBV2 and TRBJ1-1; perhaps TRBD1 as D (5 bases). Germline loops: CDR1 SNHLY, CDR2 FYNNEI. This CDR3 contains 14 residues. Trimming took 4 bases from V and 2 from J, leaving 11 bases between them. The DNA for the CDR3 is TGTGCCAGCAGTGTGTACAGGCTAAACACTGAAGCTTTCTTT. Amino acid sequence: CASSVYRLNTEAFF.

V usage is TRBV19 and J usage is TRBJ2-7; TRBD1 aligns across 10 bases. CDR1 and CDR2 (germline): LNHDA, SQIVND (reference sequence). Trimming removed 10 bases from V and 4 bases from J; junction bases left unmatched: 10. The CDR3 is 14 residues long. For the CDR3, the DNA is TGTGCCACCCGTCAGACAGGGGGCCCGTACGAGCAGTACTTC. It yields the protein CATRQTGGPYEQYF.

The table lists this clone with a count of one. The chain recombines TRBV24-1 with TRBJ2-3; 7 nucleotides match TRBD2. Germline V gives CDR1 KGHDR, CDR2 SFDVKD. The CDR3 is made up of 15 amino acids. The ends lost 3 bases at V and 1 base at J; junction bases unmatched: 3. CDR3 sequence (DNA): TGTGCCACCAGTGATGGGACTATCGGCACAGATACGCAGTATTTT. This translates into CATSDGTIGTDTQYF.

The chain couples TRBV27 to TRBJ2-5; D is possibly TRBD1 or TRBD2 (5 bases each). V was pared by 5 bases and J by 0 bases, with 19 bases between. The CDR3 consists of 17 residues. Germline CDR1 reads MNHEY; CDR2 reads SMNVEV (reference sequence). This CDR3 is CASSLLPSGTYQETQYF. The DNA for the CDR3 is TGTGCCAGCAGTCTCCTCCCCTCGGGGACGTACCAAGAGACCCAGTACTTC.

The chain is built from TRBV5-1 and TRBJ2-2; D is undetermined. The V gene lost 3 bases and the J gene lost 4 bases, with 16 bases spanning the gap. The germline V gene has CDR1 SGHRS and CDR2 YFSETQ. This CDR3 has 16 amino acids. CDR3 region: CASSWNGRSLTGELFF. CDR3 bases: TGCGCCAGCAGCTGGAATGGACGGAGCCTCACCGGGGAGCTGTTTTTT.

The gene calls are TRBV9 and TRBJ2-7; TRBD1 might be the D (6 bases). CDR1 and CDR2 from the germline V gene are SGDLS and YYNGEE. The CDR3 runs 15 residues. Deletions cut 8 bases from V and 0 bases from J, with 18 bases between. The CDR3 coding sequence is TGTGCCAGGACAGGCGGGTATCTAACCTCCTACGAGCAGTACTTC. This gives the protein CARTGGYLTSYEQYF.